This is a list of T cell receptor beta chains from one sample in a study of T cell repertoires in cytomegalovirus infection. Their antigens remain unidentified. TCRdb re-called the reads through MiXCR, storing one row per CDR3 protein. In the table there are around 99,000 distinct CDR3 sequences, about 28% of which are singletons. The starting material was CD8+ T cells from cultured PBMCs, obtained from culture after CMV antigen stimulation. These receptor sequences come from a human donor in good health (CMV status not recorded). Some clones in this sample may be carry-over from other donors' samples. The CDR3 runs from the conserved cysteine through the conserved F or W. A D gene is named only where the DNA matches it firmly. The size field is filled for only some rows; it gives once, few, many or a size class.

clone_size	d_call	v_call	j_call	cdr3_aa	cdr3_nt
few	.	TRBV7-9	TRBJ2-2	CASRSGHTNTGELFF	TGTGCCAGCAGGTCGGGACACACTAACACCGGGGAGCTGTTTTTT
.	.	TRBV12-3/TRBV12-4	TRBJ1-5	CASSYGPQPQHF	TGTGCCAGCAGTTATGGCCCTCAGCCCCAGCACTTT
few	.	TRBV4-1	TRBJ2-1	CASSQEARHPNEQFF	TGCGCCAGCAGCCAAGAGGCTAGACACCCCAATGAGCAGTTCTTC
few	TRBD2	TRBV28	TRBJ2-1	CASSSPRLAGGHGEQFF	TGTGCCAGCAGTTCCCCTCGACTAGCGGGGGGGCATGGGGAGCAGTTCTTC
few	.	TRBV13	TRBJ2-2	CASRRGFGELFF	TGTGCCAGCAGAAGGGGGTTCGGGGAGCTGTTTTTT
.	TRBD2	TRBV7-9	TRBJ2-3	CASSSTRTSGGTLADTQYF	TGTGCCAGCAGCTCGACCAGGACTAGCGGGGGGACATTGGCAGATACGCAGTATTTT
.	.	TRBV12-3/TRBV12-4	TRBJ2-1	CASSLPGTRYVEQFF	TGTGCCAGCAGTTTGCCCGGGACAAGGTACGTCGAGCAGTTCTTC
few	.	TRBV7-3	TRBJ2-7	CASSLTTSAEQYF	TGTGCCAGCAGCTTAACGACTTCGGCTGAGCAGTACTTC
once	.	TRBV7-9	TRBJ2-5	CASSLEGGTQYF	TGTGCCAGCAGCTTAGAAGGGGGGACCCAGTACTTC
few	TRBD2	TRBV10-3	TRBJ2-7	CAISGTSGGYEQYF	TGTGCCATCAGTGGGACTAGCGGGGGATACGAGCAGTACTTC
few	TRBD1	TRBV7-9	TRBJ1-2	CASSLGPRGLDYGYTF	TGTGCCAGCAGCTTAGGGCCCAGGGGGCTGGACTATGGCTACACCTTC
.	.	TRBV2	TRBJ2-1	CASSGPDTYNEQFF	TGTGCCAGCAGTGGGCCTGACACTTACAATGAGCAGTTCTTC
.	TRBD1	TRBV12-5	TRBJ2-2	CASEFDRVNTGELFF	TGTGCTAGTGAGTTCGACAGGGTCAACACCGGGGAGCTGTTTTTT
many	TRBD2	TRBV19	TRBJ2-3	CASTPGSGASTDTQYF	TGTGCCAGTACCCCCGGTAGCGGGGCTAGCACAGATACGCAGTATTTT
few	TRBD2	TRBV7-9	TRBJ2-1	CAIETSGGLSYNEQFF	TGTGCCATCGAGACTAGCGGGGGCCTTTCCTACAATGAGCAGTTCTTC
.	.	TRBV6-5	TRBJ2-7	CASSSSRRGQREQYF	TGTGCCAGCAGTTCGTCGAGGAGGGGACAGCGCGAGCAGTACTTC
few	.	TRBV19	TRBJ2-6	CASRSPPAGANVLTF	TGTGCCAGTAGGTCCCCCCCAGCTGGGGCCAACGTCCTGACTTTC
.	TRBD1	TRBV12-3/TRBV12-4	TRBJ1-2	CASSEPTGGWVGYTF	TGTGCCAGCAGTGAACCGACAGGGGGCTGGGTTGGCTACACCTTC
.	.	TRBV2	TRBJ1-4	CASTWDYNEKLFF	TGTGCCAGCACCTGGGACTATAATGAAAAACTGTTTTTT
once	.	TRBV20-1	TRBJ1-3	CSARDLPGLGGNTIYF	TGCAGTGCTAGAGATTTGCCGGGATTGGGGGGAAACACCATATATTTT
.	.	TRBV27	TRBJ2-7	CASSGLGRVYEQYF	TGTGCCAGCAGCGGATTGGGCCGTGTCTACGAGCAGTACTTC
.	.	TRBV6-1	TRBJ1-4	CASSQGWTTNEKLFF	TGTGCCAGCAGCCAGGGGTGGACAACTAATGAAAAACTGTTTTTT
.	.	TRBV5-1	TRBJ2-3	CASSLTVADTQYF	TGCGCCAGCAGCCTAACAGTCGCCGATACGCAGTATTTT
many	.	TRBV7-6	TRBJ2-6	CASSLISGANVLTF	TGTGCCAGCAGCTTAATCTCTGGGGCCAACGTCCTGACTTTC
many	.	TRBV12-3/TRBV12-4	TRBJ2-3	CASSSGPTPMDTQYF	TGTGCCAGCAGTTCTGGCCCTACGCCCATGGATACGCAGTATTTT
.	.	TRBV20-1	TRBJ1-1	CSAASYNPMNTEAFF	TGCAGTGCCGCCTCATACAACCCAATGAACACTGAAGCTTTCTTT
.	TRBD1	TRBV28	TRBJ1-2	CASRSTGLWLQFNYGYTF	TGTGCCAGCAGATCGACAGGGCTATGGTTACAATTTAACTATGGCTACACCTTC
many	.	TRBV10-3	TRBJ1-1	CAISESVAVNTEAFF	TGTGCCATCAGTGAGTCGGTGGCCGTTAACACTGAAGCTTTCTTT
once	.	TRBV18	TRBJ2-3	CASSPLAALSTDTQYF	TGTGCCAGCTCACCACTGGCGGCCCTGAGCACAGATACGCAGTATTTT
.	TRBD2	TRBV9	TRBJ2-3	CASSEGASGGTDTQYF	TGTGCCAGCAGCGAGGGGGCTAGCGGGGGAACAGATACGCAGTATTTT
few	.	TRBV4-1	TRBJ2-7	CASSQDVTDFGYEQYF	TGCGCCAGCAGCCAAGATGTGACGGACTTCGGCTACGAGCAGTACTTC
.	.	TRBV7-2	TRBJ1-2	CASSLRDAVYGYTF	TGTGCCAGCAGCTTACGGGATGCCGTCTATGGCTACACCTTC
few	TRBD2	TRBV7-2	TRBJ2-2	CASSRTSGITGELFF	TGTGCCAGCAGCCGGACTAGCGGAATCACCGGGGAGCTGTTTTTT
few	.	TRBV7-2	TRBJ2-1	CASSLSGEPYNEQFF	TGTGCCAGCAGCTTATCTGGGGAACCTTACAATGAGCAGTTCTTC
.	.	TRBV7-2	TRBJ2-7	CASSLVVYEQYF	TGTGCCAGCAGCTTGGTAGTCTACGAGCAGTACTTC
.	TRBD1	TRBV2	TRBJ1-1	CASRVGQGEAFF	TGTGCCAGCAGGGTCGGACAGGGCGAAGCTTTCTTT
.	.	TRBV27	TRBJ2-6	CASSGYSGANVLTF	TGTGCCAGCAGTGGTTACTCTGGGGCCAACGTCCTGACTTTC
.	.	TRBV19	TRBJ1-1	CASSIGWGSTEAFF	TGTGCCAGTAGTATTGGGTGGGGGAGCACTGAAGCTTTCTTT
many	.	TRBV7-6	TRBJ1-4	CASSFEVATNEKLFF	TGTGCCAGCAGCTTTGAGGTTGCAACTAATGAAAAACTGTTTTTT
few	TRBD1	TRBV28	TRBJ2-4	CASTATGQGLAKNIQYF	TGTGCCAGCACAGCCACGGGACAGGGGTTAGCCAAAAACATTCAGTACTTC
few	TRBD2	TRBV29-1	TRBJ2-1	CSVEDLGAGESYNEQFF	TGCAGCGTTGAAGATCTCGGGGCGGGGGAATCCTACAATGAGCAGTTCTTC
many	.	TRBV4-2	TRBJ2-1	CASSQDKGSYNEQFF	TGTGCCAGCAGCCAAGATAAGGGCTCCTACAATGAGCAGTTCTTC
.	.	TRBV19	TRBJ1-1	CASSISLNTEAFF	TGTGCCAGTAGTATTAGCCTGAACACTGAAGCTTTCTTT
.	.	TRBV9	TRBJ2-3	CASSVGAFDTDTQYF	TGTGCCAGCAGCGTTGGCGCTTTTGATACAGATACGCAGTATTTT
.	.	TRBV29-1	TRBJ2-1	CSVEDHPGEGHNEQFF	TGCAGCGTTGAAGATCACCCAGGGGAGGGCCACAATGAGCAGTTCTTC
.	TRBD1	TRBV24-1	TRBJ1-2	CATSDWDRAGYTF	TGTGCCACCAGTGATTGGGACAGGGCCGGCTACACCTTC
many	.	TRBV10-3	TRBJ2-1	CAISEGKGNEQFF	TGTGCCATCAGTGAGGGAAAAGGGAATGAGCAGTTCTTC
few	.	TRBV6-2/TRBV6-3	TRBJ2-6	CASIPNSGANVLTF	TGTGCCAGTATTCCGAACTCTGGGGCCAACGTCCTGACTTTC
few	.	TRBV7-9	TRBJ1-2	CASSNVGAFYLYGYTF	TGTGCCAGCAGCAACGTGGGGGCCTTTTATCTCTATGGCTACACCTTC
.	.	TRBV6-2/TRBV6-3	TRBJ1-1	CASRDIRDLGTEAFF	TGTGCCAGCAGAGACATCCGGGACCTGGGGACTGAAGCTTTCTTT
.	.	TRBV19	TRBJ2-1	CASSAGNYNEQFF	TGTGCCAGTAGTGCAGGGAACTACAATGAGCAGTTCTTC
few	.	TRBV7-3	TRBJ2-3	CASSPRGIGDPTDTQYF	TGTGCCAGCAGCCCGCGGGGTATAGGAGATCCCACAGATACGCAGTATTTT